The source of this T cell receptor (beta chain) is a study of T-cell reconstitution after alpha-beta-depleted transplantation in children. Preparation of the TCRbeta library was carried out with unique molecular identifiers. Each CDR3 protein gets one entry after TCRdb re-called the PCR reads with MiXCR. The data contain more than 200,000 distinct CDR3 sequences, about 8.4% of them singletons. This clonotype was seen at least ten times. Trimming took 6 bases from V and 5 from J, leaving 13 bases between them. This CDR3 comprises 13 residues. The chain uses TRBV12-3 or TRBV12-4 and TRBJ2-5; unclear D gene. The source was PBMCs, mostly from graft donor cells, collected 360 days after TCRalphabeta/CD19-depleted stem cell transplant. This sequence was found in a male patient under 10 years old who had a stem cell transplant for acute myeloid leukemia, so the T cells may come from the graft donor. DNA of the CDR3: TGTGCCAGCAGCCCTCGTGAACGGGAGACCCAGTACTTC. As protein: CASSPRERETQYF.